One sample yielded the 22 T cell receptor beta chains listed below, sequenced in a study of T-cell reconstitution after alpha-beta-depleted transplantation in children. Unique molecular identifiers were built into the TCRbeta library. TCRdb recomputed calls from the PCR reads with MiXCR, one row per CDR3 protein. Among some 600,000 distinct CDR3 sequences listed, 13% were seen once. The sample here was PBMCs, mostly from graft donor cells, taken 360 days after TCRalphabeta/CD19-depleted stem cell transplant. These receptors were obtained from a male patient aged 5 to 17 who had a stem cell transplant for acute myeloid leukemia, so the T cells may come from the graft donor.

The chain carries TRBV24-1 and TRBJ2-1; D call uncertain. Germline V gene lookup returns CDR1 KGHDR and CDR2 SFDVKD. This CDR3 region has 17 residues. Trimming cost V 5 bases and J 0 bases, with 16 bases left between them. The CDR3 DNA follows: TGTGCCACCAGTGGGGGTTTGCGGTCGAGCTCCTACAATGAGCAGTTCTTC. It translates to CATSGGLRSSSYNEQFF.

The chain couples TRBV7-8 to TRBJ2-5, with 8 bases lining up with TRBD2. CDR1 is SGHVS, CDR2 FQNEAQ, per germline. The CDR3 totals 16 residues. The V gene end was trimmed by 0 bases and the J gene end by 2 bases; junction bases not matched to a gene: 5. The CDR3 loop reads CASSLAEASGQETQYF. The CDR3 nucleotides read TGTGCCAGCAGCTTAGCGGAGGCTAGCGGGCAAGAGACCCAGTACTTC.

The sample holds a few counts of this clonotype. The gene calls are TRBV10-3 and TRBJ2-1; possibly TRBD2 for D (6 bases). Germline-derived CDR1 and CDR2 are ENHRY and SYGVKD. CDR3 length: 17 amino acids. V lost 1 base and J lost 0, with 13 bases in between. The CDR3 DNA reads TGTGCCATCAGTGAGTGGACGGGAGAGAGCTCCTACAATGAGCAGTTCTTC. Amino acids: CAISEWTGESSYNEQFF.

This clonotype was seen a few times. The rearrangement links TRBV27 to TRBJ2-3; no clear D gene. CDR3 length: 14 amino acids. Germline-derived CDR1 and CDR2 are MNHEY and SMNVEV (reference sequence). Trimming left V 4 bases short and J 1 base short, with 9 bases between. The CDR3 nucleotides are TGTGCCAGCAGTTCCAGCCTCGGCACAGATACGCAGTATTTT. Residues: CASSSSLGTDTQYF.

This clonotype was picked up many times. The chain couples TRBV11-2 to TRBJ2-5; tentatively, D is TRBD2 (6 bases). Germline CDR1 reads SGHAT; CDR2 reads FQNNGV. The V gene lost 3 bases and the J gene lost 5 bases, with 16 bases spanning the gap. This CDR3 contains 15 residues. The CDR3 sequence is CASSLGGYHSETQYF. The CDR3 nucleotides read TGTGCCAGCAGCTTGGGAGGCTATCATAGCGAGACCCAGTACTTC.

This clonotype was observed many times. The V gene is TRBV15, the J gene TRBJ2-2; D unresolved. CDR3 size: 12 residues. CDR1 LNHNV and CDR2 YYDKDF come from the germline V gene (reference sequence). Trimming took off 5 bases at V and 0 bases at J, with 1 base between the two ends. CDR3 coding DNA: TGTGCCACCAGCTCGAACACCGGGGAGCTGTTTTTT. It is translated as CATSSNTGELFF.

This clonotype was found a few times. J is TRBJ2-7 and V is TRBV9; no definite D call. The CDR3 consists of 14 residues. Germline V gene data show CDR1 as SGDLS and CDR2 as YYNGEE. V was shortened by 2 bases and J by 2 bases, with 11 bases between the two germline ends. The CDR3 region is CASSVRASPYEQYF. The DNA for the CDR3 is TGTGCCAGCAGCGTTAGAGCCTCCCCCTACGAGCAGTACTTC.

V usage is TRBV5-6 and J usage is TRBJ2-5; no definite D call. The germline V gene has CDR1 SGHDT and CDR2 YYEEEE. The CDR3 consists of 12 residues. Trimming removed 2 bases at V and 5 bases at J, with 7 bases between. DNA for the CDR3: TGTGCCAGCAGCTTCTATGCGGAGACCCAGTACTTC. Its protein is CASSFYAETQYF.

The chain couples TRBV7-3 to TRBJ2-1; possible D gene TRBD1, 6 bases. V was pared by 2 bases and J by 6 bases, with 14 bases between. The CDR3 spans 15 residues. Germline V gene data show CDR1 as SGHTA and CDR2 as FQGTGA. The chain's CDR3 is CASSLETGKLNEQFF. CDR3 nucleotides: TGTGCCAGCAGCTTAGAAACAGGGAAGCTCAATGAGCAGTTCTTC.

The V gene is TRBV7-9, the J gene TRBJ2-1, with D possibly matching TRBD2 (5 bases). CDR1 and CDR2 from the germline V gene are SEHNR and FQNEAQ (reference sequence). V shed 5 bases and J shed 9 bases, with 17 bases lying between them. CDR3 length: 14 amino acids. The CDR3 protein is CASSPRFLRGEQFF. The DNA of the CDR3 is TGTGCCAGCAGCCCCCGTTTTCTCCGGGGTGAGCAGTTCTTC. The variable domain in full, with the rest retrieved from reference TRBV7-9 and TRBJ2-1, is DTGVSQNPRHKITKRGQNVTFRCDPISEHNRLYWYRQTLGQGPEFLTYFQNEAQLEKSRLLSDRFSAERPKGSFSTLEIQRTEQGDSAMYLCASSPRFLRGEQFFGPGTRLTVL.

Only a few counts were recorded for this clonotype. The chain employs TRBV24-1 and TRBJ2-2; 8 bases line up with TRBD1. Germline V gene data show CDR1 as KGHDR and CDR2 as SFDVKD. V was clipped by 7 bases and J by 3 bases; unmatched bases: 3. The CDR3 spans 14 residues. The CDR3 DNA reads TGTGCCACCAGGATGACAGGGGACACCGGGGAGCTGTTTTTT. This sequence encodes CATRMTGDTGELFF.

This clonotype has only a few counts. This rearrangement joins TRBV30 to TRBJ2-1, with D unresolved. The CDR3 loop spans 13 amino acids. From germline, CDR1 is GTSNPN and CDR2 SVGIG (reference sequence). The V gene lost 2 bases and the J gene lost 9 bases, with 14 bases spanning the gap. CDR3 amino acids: CAWSPHSTPEQFF. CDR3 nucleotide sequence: TGTGCCTGGAGTCCCCATTCGACACCTGAGCAGTTCTTC.

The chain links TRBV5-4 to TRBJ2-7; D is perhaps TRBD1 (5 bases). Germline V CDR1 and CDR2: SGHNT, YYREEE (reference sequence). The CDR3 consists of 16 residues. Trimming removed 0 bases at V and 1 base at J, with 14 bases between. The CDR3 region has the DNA TGTGCCAGCAGCTTGGAATGGGGCAACCCGTCCTACGAGCAGTACTTC. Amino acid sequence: CASSLEWGNPSYEQYF.

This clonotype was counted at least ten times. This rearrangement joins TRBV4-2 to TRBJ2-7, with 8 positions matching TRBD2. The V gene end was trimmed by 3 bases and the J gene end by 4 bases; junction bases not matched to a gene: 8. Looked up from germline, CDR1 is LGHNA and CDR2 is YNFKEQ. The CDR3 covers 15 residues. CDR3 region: CASSQESGSIYEQYF. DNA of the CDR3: TGTGCCAGCAGCCAGGAGAGCGGGAGTATTTACGAGCAGTACTTC.

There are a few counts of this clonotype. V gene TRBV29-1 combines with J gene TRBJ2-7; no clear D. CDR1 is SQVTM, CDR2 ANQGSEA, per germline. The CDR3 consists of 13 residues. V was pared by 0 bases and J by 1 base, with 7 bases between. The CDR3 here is CSVEDRMSYEQYF. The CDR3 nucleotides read TGCAGCGTTGAAGATCGGATGTCCTACGAGCAGTACTTC.

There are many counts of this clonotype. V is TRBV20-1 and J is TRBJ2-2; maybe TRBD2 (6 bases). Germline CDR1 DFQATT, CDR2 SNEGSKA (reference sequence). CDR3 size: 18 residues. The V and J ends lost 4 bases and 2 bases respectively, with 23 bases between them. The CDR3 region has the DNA TGCAGTGCTACGCTCCTTCGTAGCGGCCGTCCAAACACCGGGGAGCTGTTTTTT. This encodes CSATLLRSGRPNTGELFF.

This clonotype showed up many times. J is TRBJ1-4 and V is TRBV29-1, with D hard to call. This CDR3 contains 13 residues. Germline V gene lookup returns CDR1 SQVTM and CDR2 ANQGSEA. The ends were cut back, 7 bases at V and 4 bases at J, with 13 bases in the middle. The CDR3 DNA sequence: TGCAGCGCCCAAGGGTGGAGTAATGAAAAACTGTTTTTT. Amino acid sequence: CSAQGWSNEKLFF.

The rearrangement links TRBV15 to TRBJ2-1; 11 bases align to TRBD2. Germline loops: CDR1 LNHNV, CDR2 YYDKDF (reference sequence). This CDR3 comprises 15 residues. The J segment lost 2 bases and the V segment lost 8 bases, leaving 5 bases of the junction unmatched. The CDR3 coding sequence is TGTGCCACCTCCAGACTAGCGGGAACCTACAATGAGCAGTTCTTC. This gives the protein CATSRLAGTYNEQFF.

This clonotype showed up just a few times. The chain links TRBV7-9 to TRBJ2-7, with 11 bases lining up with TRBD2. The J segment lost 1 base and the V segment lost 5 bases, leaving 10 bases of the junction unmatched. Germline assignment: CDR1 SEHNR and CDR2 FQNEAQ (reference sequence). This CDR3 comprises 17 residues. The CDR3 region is CASSPGLAAETSYEQYF. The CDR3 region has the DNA TGTGCCAGCAGCCCGGGACTAGCGGCCGAAACTTCCTACGAGCAGTACTTC.

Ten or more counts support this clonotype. The CDR3 loop is CASSPRDNEQFF. CDR3 DNA: TGTGCCAGCAGTCCTAGGGACAATGAGCAGTTCTTC. This chain joins TRBV7-6 and TRBJ2-1; D remains ambiguous. The CDR3 sequence is 12 residues long. The ends were cut back, 6 bases at V and 5 bases at J, with 8 bases in the middle. CDR1 and CDR2 from the germline V gene are SGHVS and FNYEAQ.

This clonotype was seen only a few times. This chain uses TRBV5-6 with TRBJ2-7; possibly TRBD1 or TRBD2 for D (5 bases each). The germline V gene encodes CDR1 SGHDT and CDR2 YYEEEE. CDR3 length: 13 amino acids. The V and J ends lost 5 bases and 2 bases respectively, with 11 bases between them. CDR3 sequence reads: CASRQDFTYEQYF. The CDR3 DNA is TGTGCCAGCAGACAGGACTTCACCTACGAGCAGTACTTC.

The CDR3, as DNA: TGTGCCAGCAGCCTCACGCGGGCGGGAGGGCCAGCAGATACGCAGTATTTT. Residues: CASSLTRAGGPADTQYF. V gene TRBV7-2 combines with J gene TRBJ2-3; 9 bases agree with TRBD2. Germline trimming cut 5 bases from V and 4 bases from J; bases unmatched to any gene: 13. Germline values: CDR1 SGHTA, CDR2 FQGNSA. The CDR3 is made up of 17 amino acids.